These T cell receptor beta chains were read from a single sample in a study of T cells in Graves' hyperthyroidism and ophthalmopathy. TCRdb fed the multiplex PCR reads into MiXCR, producing one record per CDR3 protein. The repertoire holds about 700,000 distinct CDR3 sequences, with 14% as singletons. Source material: blood. The source is a woman between 18 and 30 years old with Graves' hyperthyroidism. Both conserved end residues are part of each CDR3. A D gene is named only where the DNA matches it firmly. Where a row states a size, it is once, few, many or the class of an expanded clone; other rows omit it.

clone_size	v_call	d_call	j_call	cdr3_aa	cdr3_nt
few	TRBV6-1	.	TRBJ1-2	CASRATVNYGYTF	TGTGCCAGCAGAGCCACAGTGAACTATGGCTACACCTTC
many	TRBV20-1	.	TRBJ2-1	CSASHTQGRDAYNEQFF	TGCAGTGCTAGCCACACGCAAGGGAGAGATGCCTACAATGAGCAGTTCTTC
.	TRBV12-3/TRBV12-4	TRBD1	TRBJ2-1	CASIQGAANNNEQFF	TGTGCCAGCATCCAGGGGGCAGCCAATAACAATGAGCAGTTCTTC
many	TRBV29-1	.	TRBJ2-1	CSVVVRGSSYNEQFF	TGCAGCGTTGTGGTGCGGGGAAGCTCCTACAATGAGCAGTTCTTC
few	TRBV20-1	.	TRBJ2-2	CSARDRGGINTGELFF	TGCAGTGCTAGAGATCGCGGCGGGATAAACACCGGGGAGCTGTTTTTT
.	TRBV20-1	.	TRBJ1-6	CSARVGASPSSPLHF	TGCAGTGCTAGAGTGGGGGCCAGTCCAAGTTCACCCCTCCACTTT
few	TRBV12-3/TRBV12-4	.	TRBJ2-1	CASSPRGDSNEQFF	TGTGCCAGCAGTCCCAGGGGGGACAGCAATGAGCAGTTCTTC
.	TRBV13	.	TRBJ1-2	CASSSVLAYGYTF	TGTGCCAGCAGCAGTGTACTGGCCTATGGCTACACCTTC
.	TRBV7-9	.	TRBJ2-2	CASSSAMGAKNTGELFF	TGTGCCAGCAGCTCCGCAATGGGGGCGAAAAACACCGGGGAGCTGTTTTTT
.	TRBV6-1	TRBD2	TRBJ2-1	CASSEQTSGPSYNEQFF	TGTGCCAGCAGTGAACAGACTAGCGGGCCCTCTTACAATGAGCAGTTCTTC
many	TRBV12-3/TRBV12-4	TRBD2	TRBJ2-7	CASSLGLAGVYEQYF	TGTGCCAGCAGTTTAGGCCTAGCGGGAGTCTACGAGCAGTACTTC
many	TRBV5-8	.	TRBJ2-3	CASSLANLDTQYF	TGTGCCAGCAGCTTGGCGAACTTAGATACGCAGTATTTT
many	TRBV5-6	.	TRBJ2-1	CASSLDHGTSYNEQFF	TGTGCCAGCAGCTTGGACCACGGGACAAGTTACAATGAGCAGTTCTTC
.	TRBV6-2/TRBV6-3	TRBD2	TRBJ2-5	CASSRGGRETQYF	TGTGCCAGCAGTCGGGGGGGGAGGGAGACCCAGTACTTC
.	TRBV29-1	.	TRBJ2-7	CSVTEAQGEQYF	TGCAGCGTGACCGAGGCCCAGGGAGAGCAGTACTTC
.	TRBV5-1	.	TRBJ2-7	CASSLEPGPLEQYF	TGCGCCAGCAGCTTGGAGCCGGGACCCCTCGAGCAGTACTTC
.	TRBV29-1	TRBD1	TRBJ1-2	CSVEGTGEMGYGYTF	TGCAGCGTTGAAGGAACAGGGGAAATGGGTTATGGCTACACCTTC
.	TRBV12-3/TRBV12-4	.	TRBJ1-4	CASRPPGKHEKLFF	TGTGCCAGCAGGCCGCCAGGGAAGCACGAAAAACTGTTTTTT
many	TRBV11-2	.	TRBJ2-3	CASSPLPRGADTQYF	TGTGCCAGCAGCCCCCTTCCCAGAGGGGCAGATACGCAGTATTTT
many	TRBV6-1	.	TRBJ2-5	CASSPSSETQYF	TGTGCCAGCAGTCCGAGCTCCGAGACCCAGTACTTC
.	TRBV7-2	.	TRBJ1-1	CAGSLITGMNTEAFF	TGTGCCGGCAGCTTAATCACAGGGATGAACACTGAAGCTTTCTTT
many	TRBV5-1	.	TRBJ1-4	CASSFNTGLNEKLFF	TGCGCCAGCAGCTTCAACACGGGGCTTAATGAAAAACTGTTTTTT
few	TRBV7-2	TRBD2	TRBJ2-3	CASSFTSGDTDTQYF	TGTGCCAGCAGCTTCACTAGCGGGGACACAGATACGCAGTATTTT
.	TRBV28	.	TRBJ2-5	CASTGGYETQYF	TGTGCCAGCACCGGAGGGTATGAGACCCAGTACTTC
many	TRBV7-8	.	TRBJ2-3	CASTRDLRSGNTQYF	TGTGCCAGCACACGGGACTTGAGGTCGGGAAATACGCAGTATTTT
.	TRBV6-7	.	TRBJ2-7	CASSYIGHRRTYEQYF	TGTGCCAGCAGTTACATAGGTCACAGGAGAACCTACGAGCAGTACTTC
many	TRBV2	.	TRBJ2-3	CASSGQSNADTQYF	TGTGCCAGCAGTGGCCAAAGCAATGCAGATACGCAGTATTTT
.	TRBV5-1	.	TRBJ2-3	CASSLSDWGTDTQYF	TGCGCCAGCAGCCTTTCAGACTGGGGCACAGATACGCAGTATTTT
.	TRBV19	TRBD1	TRBJ1-5	CASSIDAGGGQPQHF	TGTGCCAGTAGTATAGATGCAGGGGGCGGCCAGCCCCAGCATTTT
few	TRBV6-2/TRBV6-3	.	TRBJ2-5	CASTRRDSKSQETQYF	TGTGCCAGCACCCGGCGGGACTCAAAATCCCAAGAGACCCAGTACTTC
few	TRBV30	.	TRBJ2-2	CAWTGPTGELFF	TGTGCCTGGACAGGGCCCACCGGGGAGCTGTTTTTT
many	TRBV6-1	.	TRBJ1-5	CASSEVGGGNQPQHF	TGTGCCAGCAGTGAAGTGGGAGGGGGCAATCAGCCCCAGCATTTT
many	TRBV11-2	TRBD2	TRBJ2-7	CASSSLLATVYEQYF	TGTGCCAGCAGCTCCTTACTAGCGACCGTCTACGAGCAGTACTTC
many	TRBV12-3/TRBV12-4	.	TRBJ2-7	CASTPRPLNEQYF	TGTGCCAGCACCCCGAGGCCCTTGAACGAGCAGTACTTC
.	TRBV19	.	TRBJ2-7	CASSISAGTHYEQYF	TGTGCCAGTAGTATATCCGCAGGGACGCATTACGAGCAGTACTTC
many	TRBV28	.	TRBJ2-5	CASSLRGVLETQYF	TGTGCCAGCAGTTTGAGGGGGGTATTGGAGACCCAGTACTTC
many	TRBV7-9	.	TRBJ2-1	CASSAVKTGANEQFF	TGTGCCAGCAGCGCCGTCAAGACCGGAGCCAATGAGCAGTTCTTC
.	TRBV2	.	TRBJ2-2	CASLPGVGELFF	TGTGCCAGCCTTCCCGGGGTCGGGGAGCTGTTTTTT
.	TRBV19	TRBD1	TRBJ2-2	CASSQGQGTTGELFF	TGTGCCAGTAGTCAGGGACAGGGCACCACCGGGGAGCTGTTTTTT
.	TRBV10-3	.	TRBJ2-1	CAIRDGSYNEQFF	TGTGCCATCAGGGACGGGAGCTACAATGAGCAGTTCTTC
many	TRBV15	TRBD2	TRBJ2-2	CATSIARGLAPSNTGELFF	TGTGCCACCAGCATAGCCCGGGGACTAGCGCCTTCGAACACCGGGGAGCTGTTTTTT